This is a list of T cell receptor beta chains from one sample in a study of control samples from healthy donors and cancer patients. The repertoire was sequenced with immunoSEQ multiplex PCR; TCRdb's copy has only in-frame clones and lacks some. The sample shows 100,000 or so clones, 83% of them seen only once. Sequenced input: blood. These receptors were taken from a woman between 45 and 65 years old in good health. CDR3s include the opening cysteine and the closing phenylalanine or tryptophan. The order of the fields is clone size, J gene, D gene, V gene, CDR3 DNA, CDR3 protein. D genes are given only for firm matches. The size entry is marked missing in some rows and otherwise reads once, few, many or a size class.

.,TRBJ2-1,.,TRBV5-1,TGCGCCAGCATAGCCGGGCCTAATGAGCAGTTCTTC,CASIAGPNEQFF
.,TRBJ2-7,TRBD1,TRBV4-3,TGCGCCAGCAGCCAAGGGACAGGGTCGAACTACGAGCAGTACTTC,CASSQGTGSNYEQYF
.,TRBJ2-7,.,TRBV4-3,TGCGCCAGCAGCCAAGGCCCCGGGGGCCCCTACGAGCAGTACTTC,CASSQGPGGPYEQYF
few,TRBJ1-1,.,TRBV30,TGTGCCTGGGGAGGGAATATATTGAACACTGAAGCTTTCTTT,CAWGGNILNTEAFF
.,TRBJ1-2,.,TRBV3-1/TRBV3-2,TGTGCCAGCAGCCAAGAACATGCGGATTACTATGGCTACACCTTC,CASSQEHADYYGYTF
.,TRBJ2-2,.,TRBV7-9,TGTGCCAGCAGCTTAGCTGCGACGAGGGGGGAGCTGTTTTTT,CASSLAATRGELFF
.,TRBJ1-2,.,TRBV10-3,TGTGCCATCAGTGAGTACCGGGAAAACTATGGCTACACCTTC,CAISEYRENYGYTF
.,TRBJ1-2,TRBD1,TRBV28,TGTGCCAGCAGTAGGGACAGGGTCGACTATGGCTACACCTTC,CASSRDRVDYGYTF
once,TRBJ2-5,.,TRBV6-6,TGTGCCAGCAGCTCTGTCGGACATGGGGGAGAAACCCAGTACTTC,CASSSVGHGGETQYF
.,TRBJ2-2,.,TRBV7-9,TGTGCCAGCAGCTTAGTCGGCGGACTTGACACCGGGGAGCTGTTTTTT,CASSLVGGLDTGELFF
.,TRBJ2-7,.,TRBV6-6,TGTGCCAGCAGTTCACCGGGACTCAACTCCTACGAGCAGTACTTC,CASSSPGLNSYEQYF
.,TRBJ2-2,.,TRBV7-9,TGTGCCAGCAGCTTAGCGCGGGACGGTACGAACACCGGGGAGCTGTTTTTT,CASSLARDGTNTGELFF
.,TRBJ1-1,.,TRBV4-3,TGCGCCAGCACGGGAGGCGGACATTGGGCTTTCTTT,CASTGGGHWAFF
.,TRBJ2-4,.,TRBV30,TGTGCCTGGAGTGTACGGGGAGTGGGTCACATTCAGTACTTC,CAWSVRGVGHIQYF
.,TRBJ1-6,TRBD1,TRBV19,TGTGCCAGTAGTACACAGGGGGTGATGGATTCACCCCTCCACTTT,CASSTQGVMDSPLHF
.,TRBJ2-2,.,TRBV24-1,TGTGCCACCAGTGATGAAGACAGGGAGGTTAACACCGGGGAGCTGTTTTTT,CATSDEDREVNTGELFF
.,TRBJ2-5,.,TRBV7-2,TGTGCCAGCAGCTTAGATGGGGTTCAAGAGACCCAGTACTTC,CASSLDGVQETQYF
.,TRBJ1-2,TRBD1,TRBV19,TGTGCCAGTGAGGGACAGGGGGTTTACTATGGCTACACCTTC,CASEGQGVYYGYTF
.,TRBJ2-7,.,TRBV27,TGTGCCAGCAGTCCAAGGTTAAACTACGAGCAGTACTTC,CASSPRLNYEQYF
.,TRBJ2-3,.,TRBV21-1,TGTGCCAGCAGCAAACTCTCGGGACTAGCGGGTGGGGCAGATACGCAGTATTTT,CASSKLSGLAGGADTQYF
.,TRBJ1-1,TRBD1,TRBV7-2,TGTGCCAGCAGCTTATTGGGACAGGGGAACACTGAAGCTTTCTTT,CASSLLGQGNTEAFF
.,TRBJ1-5,.,TRBV21-1,TGTGCCAGCACCCAGGGGGAGGGCCCAGGCAATCAGCCCCAGCATTTT,CASTQGEGPGNQPQHF
.,TRBJ1-4,.,TRBV6-5,TGTGCCAGCAGAGAGGGGAGGCGAACTAATGAAAAACTGTTTTTT,CASREGRRTNEKLFF
.,TRBJ1-1,.,TRBV19,TGTGCCAGTAGTATGTACAGCCTGAACACTGAAGCTTTCTTT,CASSMYSLNTEAFF
.,TRBJ1-5,.,TRBV24-1,TGTGCCACCAGTGAGGTGGGCAATCAGCCCCAGCATTTT,CATSEVGNQPQHF
.,TRBJ2-7,TRBD1,TRBV9,TGTGCCAGCAGCGTAGGGGGACAGGGTACTTACGAGCAGTACTTC,CASSVGGQGTYEQYF
.,TRBJ2-5,TRBD1,TRBV6-5,TGTGCCAGCAGTCAGGACAGGGGCGGGACCCAGTACTTC,CASSQDRGGTQYF
once,TRBJ1-1,.,TRBV19,TGTGCCAGTACACTCCAGGGGCAGAGCACTGAAGCTTTCTTT,CASTLQGQSTEAFF
.,TRBJ2-5,.,TRBV29-1,TGCAGCGCCCTTTCGGACGGAGAGACCCAGTACTTC,CSALSDGETQYF
.,TRBJ2-3,.,TRBV4-2,TGTGCCAGCAGCCAAGCAGCAGGGCAGAGCACAGATACGCAGTATTTT,CASSQAAGQSTDTQYF
few,TRBJ2-7,TRBD2,TRBV2,TGTGCCAGCATGAGGGGACTAGCGGGCTACGAGCAGTACTTC,CASMRGLAGYEQYF
.,TRBJ2-3,TRBD2,TRBV3-1/TRBV3-2,TGTGCCAGCAGCCAAGTGAATAAGCGGGGGGGCCCCACAGATACGCAGTATTTT,CASSQVNKRGGPTDTQYF
.,TRBJ2-1,TRBD2,TRBV4-3,TGCGCCAGCAGCCAAGACCCCCTTAAGGGACTAGTGGTCTACAATGAGCAGTTCTTC,CASSQDPLKGLVVYNEQFF
.,TRBJ2-5,.,TRBV5-5,TGTGCCAGCAGCTCCGCCTCCGACAGATTTCAAGAGACCCAGTACTTC,CASSSASDRFQETQYF
.,TRBJ1-1,TRBD1,TRBV12-3/TRBV12-4,TGTGCCAGCAGTTCGGACAGGGGGGCTGAAGCTTTCTTT,CASSSDRGAEAFF
.,TRBJ1-2,TRBD1,TRBV24-1,TGTGCCACCAGTGATTCGGGGACAGGTCGCTATGGCTACACCTTC,CATSDSGTGRYGYTF
.,TRBJ1-3,.,TRBV7-2,TGTGCCAGCCACGAGGACTTCCTCTCTGGAAACACCATATATTTT,CASHEDFLSGNTIYF
.,TRBJ1-2,TRBD1,TRBV6-2/TRBV6-3,TGTGCCAGCAGTTACTCCCGGACAGGAATCTATGGCTACACCTTC,CASSYSRTGIYGYTF
.,TRBJ1-3,TRBD1,TRBV29-1,TGCAGCGCCGGACAGGGATCCTCTGGAAACACCATATATTTT,CSAGQGSSGNTIYF
.,TRBJ2-7,TRBD1,TRBV28,TGTGCCAGCAGTTCGACTCCGACAGGGAACCATGACTTC,CASSSTPTGNHDF
.,TRBJ2-7,.,TRBV18,TGTGCCAGCTCACCAGAGATTCGGGGGGCGGGGGAGCAGTACTTC,CASSPEIRGAGEQYF
.,TRBJ2-4,TRBD2,TRBV30,TGTGCCTGGAGGGGGGAGGGAGCCAAAAACATTCAGTACTTC,CAWRGEGAKNIQYF
.,TRBJ2-6,.,TRBV2,TGTGCCAGCAGTCACATCTGTTACCGATACAAAGTCGGCCAACGTCCTGACTTC,CASSHICYRYKVGQRPDF
.,TRBJ1-1,.,TRBV5-1,TGCGCCAGCAGCTTTACGTCCTGGGGAATGGCTGAAGCTTTCTTT,CASSFTSWGMAEAFF
.,TRBJ2-3,.,TRBV5-4,TGTGCCAGCAGCTTGCCCCAACAGGGTCTGACAGATACGCAGTATTTT,CASSLPQQGLTDTQYF
few,TRBJ2-5,.,TRBV6-5,TGTGCCAGCAGTTACCCTAGGGGGACTACTCAAGAGACCCAGTACTTC,CASSYPRGTTQETQYF
.,TRBJ1-1,.,TRBV10-3,TGTGCCATCGGGGAGAACACTGAAGCTTTCTTT,CAIGENTEAFF
.,TRBJ1-3,.,TRBV6-5,TGTGCCAGCAGTTCGGTAGCTGGAAACACCATATATTTT,CASSSVAGNTIYF
once,TRBJ2-5,TRBD2,TRBV9,TGTGCCAGCAGCGTGGGGGGAGGGGAGACCCAGTACTTC,CASSVGGGETQYF
.,TRBJ1-1,.,TRBV13,TGTGCCAGCAGCTTCCCCTCCAACACTGAAGCTTTCTTT,CASSFPSNTEAFF
.,TRBJ2-3,TRBD1,TRBV7-9,TGTGCCAGCAGCTGGGCTGCGGGACAGGGGACGGATACGCAGTATTTT,CASSWAAGQGTDTQYF
few,TRBJ2-1,TRBD2,TRBV27,TGTGCCAGCAGAGCGGCAGCGGGGAATGAGCAGTTCTTC,CASRAAAGNEQFF
.,TRBJ1-1,.,TRBV19,TGTGCCAGTAGTCCCATTAGAGAGGGGACGTTTTACAACACTGAAGCTTTCTTT,CASSPIREGTFYNTEAFF
.,TRBJ1-1,TRBD1,TRBV12-3/TRBV12-4,TGTGCCAGCAGACCTACAGGGGGCACTGAAGCTTTCTTT,CASRPTGGTEAFF
.,TRBJ1-1,.,TRBV28,TGTGCCAGCACGACTGCTCAGAACACTGAAGCTTTCTTT,CASTTAQNTEAFF
.,TRBJ1-1,.,TRBV11-3,TGTGCCAGCAGCTTCCGACAGGTGAACACTGAAGCTTTCTTT,CASSFRQVNTEAFF
.,TRBJ2-7,.,TRBV28,TGTGCCAGCAGTACGAATGTCTACGAGCAGTACTTC,CASSTNVYEQYF
.,TRBJ1-5,.,TRBV28,TGTGCCAGCAGTTTACCCCCAGGGCGGGTATATAGCAATCAGCCCCAGCATTTT,CASSLPPGRVYSNQPQHF
.,TRBJ1-1,.,TRBV9,TGTGCCAGCAGCGTAACCGGGGAGACTGAAGCTTTCTTT,CASSVTGETEAFF
.,TRBJ2-1,TRBD2,TRBV23-1,TGCGCCAGCAGTCAATCACCCGGGGGGGGGTCCTACAATGAGCAGTTCTTC,CASSQSPGGGSYNEQFF